The clone carrying this TCR beta chain has just a few counts. The antigen remains undetermined. Each diagnosis drew on symptoms, thyroxine, TRAb, thyroid ultrasound and orbital computed tomography findings. The sample is drawn from a study of T cells in Graves' hyperthyroidism and ophthalmopathy. General study results and limits: Ophthalmopathy and stable hyperthyroidism were separated by a 13 V-J model. The model forecast ophthalmopathy, anticipating it by a median approximately 6.1 months before onset.

TCR beta CDR3 regions were amplified from RNA. TCR CDR3 regions were first amplified by RT-PCR with HTBI primers. TCRdb fed the multiplex PCR reads into MiXCR, producing one record per CDR3 protein. The table has about 700,000 distinct CDR3 sequences, around 13% seen once; the top ten hold roughly 10%. The sequenced material came from blood. This TCR was recovered from a young woman with Graves' hyperthyroidism.

The CDR3 DNA is TGTGCCAGCGCGGAAACAGGGGGCAGTGGTGAAGCTTTCTTT. Amino acid sequence: CASAETGGSGEAFF. This chain joins TRBV28 and TRBJ1-1; 9 positions agree with TRBD1. This CDR3 spans 14 amino acids. V gave up 8 bases and J gave up 7 bases; unmatched junction bases: 11. In germline, CDR1 is MDHEN, CDR2 SYDVKM.